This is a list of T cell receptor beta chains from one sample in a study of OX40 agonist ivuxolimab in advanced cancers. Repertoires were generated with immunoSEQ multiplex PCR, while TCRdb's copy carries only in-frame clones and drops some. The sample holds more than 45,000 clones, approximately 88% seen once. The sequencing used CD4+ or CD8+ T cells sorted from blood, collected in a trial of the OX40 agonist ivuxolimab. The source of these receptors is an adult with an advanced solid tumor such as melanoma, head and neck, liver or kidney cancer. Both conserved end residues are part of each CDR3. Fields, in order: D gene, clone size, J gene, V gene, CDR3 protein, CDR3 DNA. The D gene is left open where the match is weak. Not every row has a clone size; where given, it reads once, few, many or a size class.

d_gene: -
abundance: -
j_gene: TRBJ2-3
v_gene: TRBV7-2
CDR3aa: CASSERWKTPGDTQYF
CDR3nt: TGTGCCAGCAGCGAACGGTGGAAGACCCCAGGGGATACGCAGTATTTT

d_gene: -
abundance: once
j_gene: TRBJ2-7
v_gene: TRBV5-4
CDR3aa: CASSFPYGGNGDEQYF
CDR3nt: TGTGCCAGCAGCTTTCCCTATGGCGGGAATGGCGACGAGCAGTACTTC

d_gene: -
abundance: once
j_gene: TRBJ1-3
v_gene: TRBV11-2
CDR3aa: CASSLGVSGNTIYF
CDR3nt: TGTGCCAGCAGCTTAGGGGTCTCTGGAAACACCATATATTTT

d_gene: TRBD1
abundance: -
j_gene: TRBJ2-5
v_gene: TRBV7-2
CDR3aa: CASSLVSTGGKETQYF
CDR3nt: TGTGCCAGCAGCTTAGTTTCGACAGGGGGTAAAGAGACCCAGTACTTC

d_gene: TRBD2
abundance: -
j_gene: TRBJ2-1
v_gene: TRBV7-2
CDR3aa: CASSFSSGNEQFF
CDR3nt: TGTGCCAGCAGCTTTTCTAGCGGGAATGAGCAGTTCTTC

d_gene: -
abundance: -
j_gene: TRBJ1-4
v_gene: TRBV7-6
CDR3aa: CASSPEGAGKLFF
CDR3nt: TGTGCCAGCAGCCCCGAAGGGGCCGGGAAACTGTTTTTT

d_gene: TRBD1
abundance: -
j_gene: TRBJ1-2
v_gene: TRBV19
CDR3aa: CASSPVDRGRDGYTF
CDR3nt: TGTGCCAGTAGTCCTGTGGACAGGGGGAGGGATGGCTACACCTTC

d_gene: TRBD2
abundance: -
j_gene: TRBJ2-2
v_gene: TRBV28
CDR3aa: CASRRFRPGGGELFF
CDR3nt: TGTGCCAGCAGAAGATTTCGGCCGGGGGGCGGGGAGCTGTTTTTT

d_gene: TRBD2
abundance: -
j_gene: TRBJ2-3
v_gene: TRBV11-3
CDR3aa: CASQAGLTDTQYF
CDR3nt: TGTGCCAGCCAAGCGGGGCTCACAGATACGCAGTATTTT

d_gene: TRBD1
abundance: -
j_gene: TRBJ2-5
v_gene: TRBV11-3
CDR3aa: CASSRDRAGETQYF
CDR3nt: TGTGCCAGCAGCCGGGACAGGGCGGGAGAGACCCAGTACTTC

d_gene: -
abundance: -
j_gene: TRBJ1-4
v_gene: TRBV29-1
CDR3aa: CSVSEGPTNEKLFF
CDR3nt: TGCAGCGTTTCGGAGGGGCCAACTAATGAAAAACTGTTTTTT

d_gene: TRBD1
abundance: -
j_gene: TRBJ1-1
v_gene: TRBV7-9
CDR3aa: CASSLGSQGANTEAFF
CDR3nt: TGTGCCAGCAGCTTAGGGTCCCAGGGGGCGAACACTGAAGCTTTCTTT

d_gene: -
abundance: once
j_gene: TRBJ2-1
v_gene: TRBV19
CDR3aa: CASSRRQGSPNEQFF
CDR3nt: TGTGCCAGTAGTAGAAGGCAGGGTAGTCCAAATGAGCAGTTCTTC

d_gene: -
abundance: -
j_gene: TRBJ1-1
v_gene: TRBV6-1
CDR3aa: CASTPRVPNTEAFF
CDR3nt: TGTGCCAGCACTCCGAGGGTGCCGAACACTGAAGCTTTCTTT

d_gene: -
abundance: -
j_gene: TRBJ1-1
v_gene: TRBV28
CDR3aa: CASSLSGSNTEAFF
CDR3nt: TGTGCCAGCAGTTTATCGGGGTCGAACACTGAAGCTTTCTTT

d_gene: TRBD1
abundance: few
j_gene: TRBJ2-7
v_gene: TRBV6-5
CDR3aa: CASSYHGTGGEQYF
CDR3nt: TGTGCCAGCAGTTACCATGGGACAGGGGGCGAGCAGTACTTC

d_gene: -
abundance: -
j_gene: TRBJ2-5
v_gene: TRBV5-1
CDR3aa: CASSLADARETQYF
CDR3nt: TGCGCCAGCAGCTTGGCGGACGCGCGTGAGACCCAGTACTTC

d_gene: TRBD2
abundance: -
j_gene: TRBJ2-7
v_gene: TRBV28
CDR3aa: CASSKSGRSYEQYF
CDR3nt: TGTGCCAGCAGTAAAAGCGGGAGATCCTACGAGCAGTACTTC

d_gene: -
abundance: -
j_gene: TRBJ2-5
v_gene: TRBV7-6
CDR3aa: CASSLRPGRETQYF
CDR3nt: TGTGCCAGCAGCTTAAGACCAGGGCGAGAGACCCAGTACTTC

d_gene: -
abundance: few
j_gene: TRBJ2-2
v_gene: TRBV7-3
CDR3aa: CASSLYRNTGELFF
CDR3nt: TGTGCCAGCAGCTTATACAGAAACACCGGGGAGCTGTTTTTT

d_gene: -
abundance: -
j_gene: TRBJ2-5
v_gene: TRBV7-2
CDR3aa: CASSLARRPQETQYF
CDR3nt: TGTGCCAGCAGCTTAGCGCGAAGGCCGCAAGAGACCCAGTACTTC

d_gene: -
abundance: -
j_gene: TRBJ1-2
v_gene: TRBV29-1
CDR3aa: CSVRGVRGYTF
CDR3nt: TGCAGCGTGAGGGGGGTGCGAGGCTACACCTTC

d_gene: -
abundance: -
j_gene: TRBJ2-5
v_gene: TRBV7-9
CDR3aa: CASSRLAPDQGETQYF
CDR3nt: TGTGCCAGCAGCCGCCTAGCACCCGACCAAGGGGAGACCCAGTACTTC

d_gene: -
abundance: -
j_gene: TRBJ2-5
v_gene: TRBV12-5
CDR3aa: CASGLKSETQYF
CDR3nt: TGTGCTAGTGGCCTCAAATCGGAGACCCAGTACTTC

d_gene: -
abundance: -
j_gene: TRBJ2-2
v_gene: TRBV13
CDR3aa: CASSLGRHGELFF
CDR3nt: TGTGCCAGCAGCTTAGGCCGTCACGGGGAGCTGTTTTTT

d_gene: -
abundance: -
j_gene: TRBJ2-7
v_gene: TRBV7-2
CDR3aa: CASTLTRGHYEQYF
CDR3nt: TGTGCCAGCACCCTGACGAGGGGCCACTACGAGCAGTACTTC

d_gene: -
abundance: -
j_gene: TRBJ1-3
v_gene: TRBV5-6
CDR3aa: CASSLDGGSGNTIYF
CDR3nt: TGTGCCAGCAGCTTGGATGGAGGTTCTGGAAACACCATATATTTT

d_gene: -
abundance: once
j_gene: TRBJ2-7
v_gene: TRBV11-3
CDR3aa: CASSPYSGDNYEQYF
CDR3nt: TGTGCCAGCAGCCCCTACAGTGGAGACAACTACGAGCAGTACTTC

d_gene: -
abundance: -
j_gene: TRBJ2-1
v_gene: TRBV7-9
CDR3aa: CASSDNEQFF
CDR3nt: TGTGCCAGCAGCGACAATGAGCAGTTCTTC

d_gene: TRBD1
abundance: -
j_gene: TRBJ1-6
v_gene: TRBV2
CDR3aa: CASSERGLTSSPLHF
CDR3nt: TGTGCCAGCAGTGAAAGGGGGCTGACGAGTTCACCCCTCCACTTT

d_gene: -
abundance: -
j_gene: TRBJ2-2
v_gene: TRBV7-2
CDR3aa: CASSLQAGADTGELFF
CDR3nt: TGTGCCAGCAGCTTACAGGCAGGGGCGGACACCGGGGAGCTGTTTTTT

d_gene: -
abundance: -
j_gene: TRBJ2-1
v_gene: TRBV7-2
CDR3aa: CASTQSHEQFF
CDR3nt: TGTGCCAGCACCCAGTCCCATGAGCAGTTCTTC

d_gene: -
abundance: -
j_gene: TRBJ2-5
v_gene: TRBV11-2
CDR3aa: CASSLGSGVETQYF
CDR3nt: TGTGCCAGCAGCTTAGGTTCAGGGGTCGAGACCCAGTACTTC

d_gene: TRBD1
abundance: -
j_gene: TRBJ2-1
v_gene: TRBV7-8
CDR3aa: CASSPPLRTGTNEQFF
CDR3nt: TGTGCCAGCAGCCCCCCCCTAAGGACAGGGACCAATGAGCAGTTCTTC

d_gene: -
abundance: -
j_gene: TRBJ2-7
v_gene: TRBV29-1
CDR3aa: CSVVHGGGQRSYEQYF
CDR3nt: TGCAGCGTTGTACACGGAGGGGGACAGAGATCCTACGAGCAGTACTTC

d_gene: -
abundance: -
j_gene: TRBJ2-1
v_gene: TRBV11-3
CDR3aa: CASSPPSTSLLSYNEQFF
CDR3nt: TGTGCCAGCAGCCCGCCGTCTACTAGCCTCCTTTCCTACAATGAGCAGTTCTTC

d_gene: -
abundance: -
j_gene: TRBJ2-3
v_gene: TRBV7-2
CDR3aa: CASSVLLGASDTQYF
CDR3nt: TGTGCCAGCAGCGTTCTGCTTGGGGCCTCAGATACGCAGTATTTT

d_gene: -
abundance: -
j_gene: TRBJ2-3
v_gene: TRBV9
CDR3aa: CASMGTSTDTQYF
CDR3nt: TGTGCCAGTATGGGAACCAGCACAGATACGCAGTATTTT

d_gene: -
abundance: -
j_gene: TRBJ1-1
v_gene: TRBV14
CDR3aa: CASSHMGLNTEAFF
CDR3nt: TGTGCCAGCAGCCATATGGGGCTGAACACTGAAGCTTTCTTT

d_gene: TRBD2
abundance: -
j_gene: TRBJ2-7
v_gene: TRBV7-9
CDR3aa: CASSGLGYEQYF
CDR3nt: TGTGCCAGCAGTGGACTAGGCTACGAGCAGTACTTC

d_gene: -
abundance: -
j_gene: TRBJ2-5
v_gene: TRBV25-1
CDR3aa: CASSSQRAGYQETQYF
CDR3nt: TGTGCCAGCAGTTCCCAAAGGGCTGGGTACCAAGAGACCCAGTACTTC

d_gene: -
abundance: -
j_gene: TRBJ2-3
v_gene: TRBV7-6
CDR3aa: CASSLGGVGADTQYF
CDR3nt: TGTGCCAGCAGCTTAGGGGGGGTCGGCGCAGATACGCAGTATTTT

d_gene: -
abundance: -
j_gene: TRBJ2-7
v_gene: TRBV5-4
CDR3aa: CASSPVVSVYEQYF
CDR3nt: TGTGCCAGCAGCCCCGTGGTGAGTGTTTACGAGCAGTACTTC

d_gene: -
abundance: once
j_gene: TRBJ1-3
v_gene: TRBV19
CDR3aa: CASSRLSSGNTIYF
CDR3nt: TGTGCCAGTAGCAGACTCAGCTCTGGAAACACCATATATTTT

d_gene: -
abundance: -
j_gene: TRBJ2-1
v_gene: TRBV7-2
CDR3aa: CASSRQGLYNEQFF
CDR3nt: TGTGCCAGCAGCCGACAGGGACTCTATAATGAGCAGTTCTTC

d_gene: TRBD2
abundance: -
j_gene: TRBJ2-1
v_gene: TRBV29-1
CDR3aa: CSVPGGAEQFF
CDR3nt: TGCAGCGTCCCGGGGGGGGCTGAGCAGTTCTTC

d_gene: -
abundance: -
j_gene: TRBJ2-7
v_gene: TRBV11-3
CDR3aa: CASSVSPLQGISGEQYF
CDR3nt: TGTGCCAGCAGCGTCTCGCCCCTGCAGGGAATATCGGGCGAGCAGTACTTC

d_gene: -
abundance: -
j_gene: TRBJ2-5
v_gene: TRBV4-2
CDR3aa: CASSQDFVGETQYF
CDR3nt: TGTGCCAGCAGCCAAGATTTTGTGGGAGAGACCCAGTACTTC

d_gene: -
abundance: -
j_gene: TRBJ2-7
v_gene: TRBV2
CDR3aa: CASSGSYEQYF
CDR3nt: TGTGCCAGCAGTGGGTCCTACGAGCAGTACTTC

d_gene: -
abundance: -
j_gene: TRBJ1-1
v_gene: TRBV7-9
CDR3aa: CASSLPRTEAFF
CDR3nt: TGTGCCAGCAGCTTACCCCGTACTGAAGCTTTCTTT

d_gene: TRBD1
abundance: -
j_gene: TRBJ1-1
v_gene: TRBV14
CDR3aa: CASSPQGRPEAFF
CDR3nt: TGTGCCAGCAGCCCACAGGGGAGACCTGAAGCTTTCTTT

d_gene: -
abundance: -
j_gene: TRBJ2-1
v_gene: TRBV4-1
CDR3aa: CASSQDPASWYNEQFF
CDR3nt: TGCGCCAGCAGCCAAGATCCGGCTAGCTGGTACAATGAGCAGTTCTTC

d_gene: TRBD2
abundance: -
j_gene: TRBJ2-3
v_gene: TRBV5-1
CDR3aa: CASSPEGTSGTDTQYF
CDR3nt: TGCGCCAGCAGCCCAGAGGGGACTAGCGGCACAGATACGCAGTATTTT

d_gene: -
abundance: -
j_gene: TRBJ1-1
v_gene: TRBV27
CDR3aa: CASRRDKNTEAFF
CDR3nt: TGTGCCAGCAGGCGGGACAAAAACACTGAAGCTTTCTTT